This T cell receptor beta chain was recovered during a study of regulatory T cells in long-lasting Graves disease. General study results and limits: Possibly, too few samples lowered accuracy.

This clonotype was found many times. Its antigen is not identified. For TCR beta, libraries came from iRepertoire HTBI primers and Arm-PCR of CDR3 regions. MiXCR, run by TCRdb on the multiplex PCR reads, gives a single entry per CDR3 protein. The table records about 400,000 distinct CDR3 sequences, 20% to 25% of them present only once. Time point meaning: persistent/refractory GD, antithyroid drugs over 5 years with positive TRAb. With RNA extracted from PBMCs as input, the TCR library was made. It was an endocrinology department in Xi'an, China, that provided the patients. The receptor comes from a female donor with Graves disease. This material consisted of peripheral blood mononuclear cells (PBMCs), taken when the disease was refractory, from a patient treated with antithyroid drugs.

The CDR3: CASSYSNSYEQYF. DNA for the CDR3: TGTGCCAGCAGTTACTCGAACAGCTACGAGCAGTACTTC. J is TRBJ2-7 and V is TRBV6-5; no definite D call. Trimming pared 0 bases from V and 3 bases from J, leaving 6 bases between. This CDR3 has 13 amino acids. The germline CDR1 and CDR2 sequences are MNHEY and SVGAGI.